Each of the 10 T cell receptor beta chains below was sequenced from the same sample in a study of response to subunit inactivated influenza vaccine. Via MiXCR, TCRdb re-called the RT-PCR reads, giving one row per CDR3 protein. The repertoire holds 500,000 or so distinct CDR3 sequences, more than 15% seen once, with less than 4% in the top ten. The sequencing here drew on CD4+ T cells sorted from PBMCs, taken around 25 months after vaccination. The receptors originated from a man aged 50 to 69 who received an inactivated influenza vaccine.

The rearrangement joins TRBV11-2 to TRBJ2-5, with D possibly matching TRBD2 (6 bases). The CDR3 consists of 15 residues. Germline assignment: CDR1 SGHAT and CDR2 FQNNGV. The ends were cut back, 4 bases at V and 2 bases at J, with 14 bases in the middle. The chain's CDR3 is CASSYVGSFQETQYF. CDR3 bases: TGTGCCAGCAGCTACGTCGGGAGCTTTCAAGAGACCCAGTACTTC.

V and J are TRBV11-2 and TRBJ2-1, with TRBD2 as a possible D gene (6 bases). Between the trimmed V and J ends, which lost 3 bases and 6 bases, there was a span of 12 bases. Germline V gives CDR1 SGHAT, CDR2 FQNNGV. CDR3 length: 14 residues. Written as DNA, the CDR3 is TGTGCCAGCAGCTTCGCGCTAGCGAGCAATGAGCAGTTCTTC. Encoded protein: CASSFALASNEQFF.

The V and J genes are TRBV7-8 and TRBJ2-3; 12 positions match TRBD2. The germline gives CDR1 SGHVS, CDR2 FQNEAQ. V shed 6 bases, J shed 4 bases, and the junction held 5 bases outside the gene matches. This CDR3 spans 15 amino acids. DNA of the CDR3: TGTGCCAGCAGAAGGACTAGCGGGGTTGCAGATACGCAGTATTTT. Translated: CASRRTSGVADTQYF.

This clonotype has more than one count but fewer than ten. This chain links TRBV19 with TRBJ2-1, with 8 bases that match TRBD2. This CDR3 contains 16 residues. Germline CDR1 is LNHDA and CDR2 is SQIVND (reference sequence). J gave up 7 bases and V 7 bases, and 15 bases lay outside the gene matches. CDR3 bases: TGTGCCAGTAAAAGAGGGCTAGCGGGTCCTGTTAATGAGCAGTTCTTC. Its translation is CASKRGLAGPVNEQFF.

The rearrangement uses TRBV24-1 and TRBJ2-3, with 9 positions matching TRBD1. Germline assignment: CDR1 KGHDR and CDR2 SFDVKD. This CDR3 has 15 amino acids. V was pared by 5 bases and J by 6 bases, with 8 bases of the junction left unmatched. The CDR3 DNA reads as TGTGCCACCAGTGGTCCGGGACAGGGTCGGGATACGCAGTATTTT. This gives the protein CATSGPGQGRDTQYF.

V gene TRBV10-3 combines with J gene TRBJ1-1; TRBD1 agrees at 8 bases. Germline CDR1 ENHRY, CDR2 SYGVKD. This CDR3 spans 15 amino acids. V was clipped by 6 bases and J by 4 bases; unmatched bases: 10. CDR3 in amino acids: CAISSRTGRGTEAFF. The CDR3 region has the DNA TGTGCCATCAGCTCCCGGACAGGGAGGGGCACTGAAGCTTTCTTT.

This clonotype was counted ten times or more. The V call is TRBV11-2, the J call TRBJ1-6, with D possibly matching TRBD1 (6 bases). The V end lost 5 bases, the J end lost 8 bases, and 10 bases lay between the germline ends. The germline V gene has CDR1 SGHAT and CDR2 FQNNGV. CDR3 length: 13 amino acids. The CDR3 loop reads CASSARTDSPLHF. The DNA of the CDR3 is TGTGCCAGCAGCGCAAGGACAGATTCACCCCTCCACTTT.

The chain employs TRBV7-2 and TRBJ1-6; TRBD1 matches at 7 bases. This CDR3 spans 15 amino acids. Germline lookup yields CDR1 SGHTA and CDR2 FQGNSA. Trimming cost V 5 bases and J 9 bases; bases outside gene matches: 10. The CDR3 sequence: CASSELGQAASPLHF. CDR3 coding DNA: TGTGCCAGCAGCGAATTAGGACAGGCGGCTTCACCCCTCCACTTT. Full variable domain (remainder filled in from reference TRBV7-2 and TRBJ1-6): GAGVSQSPSNKVTEKGKDVELRCDPISGHTALYWYRQSLGQGLEFLIYFQGNSAPDKSGLPSDRFSAERTGGSVSTLTIQRTQQEDSAVYLCASSELGQAASPLHFGNGTRLTVT.

The CDR3 sequence: CASSVRDSSGNTIYF. DNA for the CDR3: TGTGCCAGCAGTGTGCGGGACAGCTCTGGAAACACCATATATTTT. This rearrangement joins TRBV6-1 to TRBJ1-3; TRBD1 aligns across 7 bases. The CDR3 is 15 residues long. Germline CDR1 is MNHNS and CDR2 is SASEGT. Trimming removed 4 bases from V and 0 bases from J; junction bases left unmatched: 3.

This clonotype turned up a few times. This sequence joins TRBV5-1 and TRBJ2-4, with TRBD2 identical over 8 bases. Germline CDR1 SGHRS, CDR2 YFSETQ. With 0 bases clipped from V and 2 bases from J, the junction kept 1 base outside the gene matches. The CDR3 spans 15 residues. CDR3 region: CASSLAGGPKNIQYF. The CDR3 nucleotides read TGCGCCAGCAGCTTGGCGGGGGGGCCCAAAAACATTCAGTACTTC.